This T cell receptor (beta chain) is drawn from a study of identical twins. TCRdb itself ran the 5' RACE reads through MiXCR, one entry per CDR3 protein. The sample yields 1.5 million to 2 million distinct CDR3 sequences, roughly a third seen once. Concerning this clonotype itself: The antigen remains undetermined.

Germline V gives CDR1 SGHDT, CDR2 YYEEEE. The CDR3 consists of 17 residues. V gave up 3 bases and J gave up 4 bases; unmatched junction bases: 12. Broader study findings: Weaker excess sharing between twins was seen in beta out-of-frame sequences.

Sequencing input: cord blood. The V and J genes are TRBV5-6 and TRBJ1-5, with 8 bases identical to TRBD1. The TCR sequence derives from a newborn girl in good health. CDR3 protein: CASSSSVRDRLNQPQHF. CDR3 DNA: TGTGCCAGCAGCTCCTCTGTAAGGGACAGGCTTAATCAGCCCCAGCATTTT.